A selection of T cell receptor beta chains follows, all from one sample in a study of blood T cell repertoires in COVID-19. The method was immunoSEQ multiplex PCR; TCRdb's version includes in-frame clones alone and lacks a portion of them. The sample consists of about 210,000 clones, 81% of them appearing once. Sample: PBMCs or T cells enriched from blood (not recorded which). All receptors derive from a woman in her fifties or sixties with acute COVID-19. Each CDR3 is given with its conserved first and last residue. D genes are given only for firm matches. A clone size is listed for some rows: how often the clone was seen (once, few, many), or a class if it is expanded.

d_call	v_call	j_call	clone_size	cdr3_nt	cdr3_aa
TRBD2	TRBV4-1	TRBJ2-1	-	TGCGCCAGCAGCCAAGGGGGACTAGCGGCCAATGAGCAGTTCTTC	CASSQGGLAANEQFF
TRBD1	TRBV28	TRBJ1-2	few	TGTGCCAGCAGTTTACCCGTGACAGGGAATGGCTACACCTTC	CASSLPVTGNGYTF
TRBD1	TRBV5-1	TRBJ2-7	-	TGCGCCAGCAGCTCCGGACAGGGGGCTTATAGCGAGCAGTACTTC	CASSSGQGAYSEQYF
-	TRBV2	TRBJ2-3	-	TGTGCCAGCAGTGAAGGAGGCCTCCGGAGCACAGATACGCAGTATTTT	CASSEGGLRSTDTQYF
-	TRBV6-5	TRBJ1-6	-	TGTGCCAGCAGTTCAGGGGATAATTCACCCCTCCACTTT	CASSSGDNSPLHF
-	TRBV28	TRBJ2-6	-	TGTGCCAGCAGTTTGAGGGTAGGGCTTATCGTCTCTGGGGCCAACGTCCTGACTTTC	CASSLRVGLIVSGANVLTF
-	TRBV4-1	TRBJ1-6	-	TGCGCCAGCAGCCAAGATCGAGGGTTTGGATCACCCCTCCACTTT	CASSQDRGFGSPLHF
TRBD1	TRBV6-5	TRBJ2-7	-	TGTGCCAGCAGCGGACAGGGGAGCTCCTACGAGCAGTACTTC	CASSGQGSSYEQYF
TRBD1	TRBV5-1	TRBJ2-2	-	TGCGCCAGCAGCAGTGGCGGACAGGGAGAGCTGTTTTTT	CASSSGGQGELFF
-	TRBV7-4	TRBJ1-1	-	TGTGCCAGCAGCCTCCCGGGGGACACTGAAGCTTTCTTT	CASSLPGDTEAFF
-	TRBV29-1	TRBJ1-1	-	TGCAGCGTGCGGGAAAACACTGAAGCTTTCTTT	CSVRENTEAFF
-	TRBV5-1	TRBJ2-7	-	TGCGCCAGCAGCCAGGACACCCACTCCTACGAGCAGTACTTC	CASSQDTHSYEQYF
-	TRBV6-5	TRBJ1-2	-	TGTGCCAGCAGTTTGGCGGGCGGAGCTAACTATGGCTACACCTTC	CASSLAGGANYGYTF
TRBD1	TRBV9	TRBJ1-4	-	TGTGCCAGCAGCGAGACAGGGGGCGAGGTCTTATACGAAAAACTGTTTTTT	CASSETGGEVLYEKLFF
-	TRBV29-1	TRBJ1-2	-	TGCAGCGTTGAAGATAGGGCTTTAGGACAGGGCTACACCTTC	CSVEDRALGQGYTF
-	TRBV11-2	TRBJ2-7	-	TGTGCCAGCACCGGGGATTACCGCTACGAGCAGTACTTC	CASTGDYRYEQYF
-	TRBV30	TRBJ2-1	-	TGTGCCTGGGGGGTGGGGAGCGGTAGCTCCTACAATGAGCAGTTCTTC	CAWGVGSGSSYNEQFF
TRBD2	TRBV7-2	TRBJ2-5	-	TGTGCCAGCAGCAGCGCGGGACTAGCGGGGGGGCGGAAGACCCAGTACTTC	CASSSAGLAGGRKTQYF
TRBD1	TRBV6-5	TRBJ2-3	-	TGTGCCAGCAGCCTCCGGGGACAGGGGGCTTATACGCAGTATTTT	CASSLRGQGAYTQYF
-	TRBV11-2	TRBJ1-2	few	TGTGCCAGCAGCTTAGTTCGGGGGATGGTTGATGGCTACACCTTC	CASSLVRGMVDGYTF
-	TRBV7-9	TRBJ2-5	-	TGTGCCAGCAGTTGGGCGGGGAAGGAGACCCAGTACTTC	CASSWAGKETQYF
-	TRBV30	TRBJ1-2	-	TGTGCCTGGAGTCGGACAGATCGCTATGGCTACACCTTC	CAWSRTDRYGYTF